This passage covers 30 T cell receptor beta chains from one sample sequenced in a study of CXCR3-negative and CXCR3-positive naive CD8 T cells. Study results and caveats: Hydrophobicity was higher for TRB CDR3s found in CXCR3-positive naive cells than in CXCR3-negative naive cells.

Antigens of these TCRs are unknown. The study made its TRB cDNA libraries by 5' RACE, adding UMI labels. TCRdb reanalyzed the 5' RACE reads and collapses them to one entry per CDR3 protein, without DNA. The sample data list about 6,800 distinct CDR3 sequences. What was sequenced was naive CXCR3+ CD8+ T cells from blood. As for subset: CD45RO-CCR7+CD27+CD95- naive CD8+ T cells expressing CXCR3 (TNR3+). These receptors were taken from a human donor in good health. Some clones in this sample may be carry-over from other donors' samples.

This sequence joins TRBV29-1 and TRBJ1-3. Germline CDR1 reads SQVTM; CDR2 reads ANQGSEA. The CDR3 spans 13 residues. The CDR3 sequence: CSVLPDSGNTIYF.

The chain employs TRBV7-3 and TRBJ1-1; TCRdb designates TRBD1, a call that cannot be tested without DNA. The CDR3 has 15 amino acids. Germline V gene data show CDR1 as SGHTA and CDR2 as FQGTGA. CDR3 sequence reads: CASSPDIGGDTEAFF.

This clonotype is classed as medium-sized by frequency. This CDR3 reads CASSNGRNRASNTGELFF. The rearrangement links TRBV6-5 to TRBJ2-2; TCRdb picks TRBD1, but there is no DNA to check that call. Germline V CDR1 and CDR2: MNHEY, SVGAGI. The CDR3 is 18 amino acids.

V and J are TRBV12-3 or TRBV12-4 and TRBJ1-2; there is no DNA to check the TCRdb D call of TRBD1. The CDR3 length is 17 residues. The CDR3 protein is CASTLRTDERPNYGYTF.

This clonotype is identified as medium-sized (0.01 to 0.1%) from frequency. The rearrangement links TRBV7-2 to TRBJ2-4; TCRdb indicates TRBD1, and absent DNA this call remains unverified. Germline V gene lookup returns CDR1 SGHTA and CDR2 FQGNSA. This CDR3 is 15 amino acids long. The CDR3 spells CASSSPREAKNIQYF.

In terms of frequency, this clonotype is medium-sized. The V call is TRBV29-1, the J call TRBJ2-7; lacking DNA, the TRBD1 call made by TCRdb goes unchecked. The CDR3 length is 15 residues. CDR1 is SQVTM, CDR2 ANQGSEA, per germline. CDR3 amino acids: CSVEDWDRGLYEQYF.

The rearrangement uses TRBV20-1 and TRBJ2-2. CDR1 and CDR2 (germline): DFQATT, SNEGSKA (reference sequence). CDR3 length: 11 amino acids. CDR3 in amino acids: CSARLGGDLFF.

This sequence joins TRBV29-1 and TRBJ2-1; lacking DNA, the TRBD2 call made by TCRdb goes unchecked. Germline values: CDR1 SQVTM, CDR2 ANQGSEA. This CDR3 has 15 amino acids. CDR3 protein: CSVSGTSSSYNEQFF.

V is TRBV29-1 and J is TRBJ2-3; the D gene TCRdb calls, TRBD1, cannot be checked with no DNA. From germline, CDR1 is SQVTM and CDR2 ANQGSEA. The CDR3 runs 13 residues. CDR3: CSVVRENTDTQYF.

Measured by frequency, this clonotype is medium-sized (0.01 to 0.1%). The chain employs TRBV27 and TRBJ2-7; TCRdb picks TRBD1, but there is no DNA to check that call. Germline values: CDR1 MNHEY, CDR2 SMNVEV (reference sequence). The CDR3 spans 14 residues. This CDR3 reads CASSFLGQGAFPYF.

This clonotype shows up as medium-sized by frequency. The V gene is TRBV7-3, the J gene TRBJ1-3; TCRdb's D call, TRBD1, is unchecked because there is no DNA. Germline-derived CDR1 and CDR2 are SGHTA and FQGTGA. The CDR3 sequence is 13 residues long. The CDR3 loop is CASSQDIGNTIYF.

The chain recombines TRBV29-1 with TRBJ1-6; TCRdb indicates TRBD1, and absent DNA this call remains unverified. This CDR3 spans 13 amino acids. Germline-derived CDR1 and CDR2 are SQVTM and ANQGSEA. This CDR3 reads CRKLGQGNSPLHF. The full variable domain, in which reference TRBV29-1 and TRBJ1-6 provide the parts outside the CDR3, is SAVISQKPSRDICQRGTSLTIQCQVDSQVTMMFWYRQQPGQSLTLIATANQGSEATYESGFVIDKFPISRPNLTFSTLTVSNMSPEDSSIYLCRKLGQGNSPLHFGNGTRLTVT.

This CDR3 reads CASSLSLATTGETQYF. The chain carries TRBV5-4 and TRBJ2-5; TCRdb's assignment of TRBD2 cannot be checked, as there is no DNA. CDR3 length: 16 residues. Germline CDR1 is SGHNT and CDR2 is YYREEE (reference sequence).

The rearrangement joins TRBV10-3 to TRBJ1-2. The CDR3 has 11 amino acids. Germline V gene sequence: CDR1 ENHRY, CDR2 SYGVKD. The chain's CDR3 is CAPLRDYGYTF.

This clonotype counts as medium-sized (0.01 to 0.1%) by frequency. The rearrangement links TRBV4-1 to TRBJ2-1; with no DNA, the TCRdb D assignment of TRBD2 cannot be verified. The CDR3 has 16 amino acids. Germline values: CDR1 MGHRA, CDR2 YSYEKL. The CDR3 region is CASSQDRTSGRAEQFF.

CDR3 sequence reads: CASSSGGGDTEAFF. The rearrangement uses TRBV11-2 and TRBJ1-1. The CDR3 is made up of 14 amino acids. CDR1 and CDR2 from the germline V gene are SGHAT and FQNNGV.

This clonotype is labeled medium-sized based on frequency. This chain connects TRBV21-1 to TRBJ2-7; the TCRdb D gene call, TRBD1, has no DNA to confirm it. TRBV21-1 is assigned pseudogene status. The CDR3 runs 15 residues. CDR3 loop: CASSSSQGTSYEQYF.

In terms of frequency, this clonotype is medium-sized. V gene TRBV7-6 combines with J gene TRBJ2-7; there is no DNA to check the TCRdb D call of TRBD2. Germline assignment: CDR1 SGHVS and CDR2 FNYEAQ. The CDR3 is made up of 14 amino acids. The CDR3 is CASSSRRARYEQYF.

V is TRBV25-1 and J is TRBJ1-5; TCRdb indicates TRBD1, and absent DNA this call remains unverified. The length of the CDR3 is 15 residues. Germline V lookup: CDR1 MGHDK, CDR2 SYGVNS. The CDR3 protein is CASSEPTGGNQPQHF.

The gene calls are TRBV7-8 and TRBJ2-3; the TCRdb D gene call, TRBD1, has no DNA to confirm it. Germline assignment: CDR1 SGHVS and CDR2 FQNEAQ. The CDR3 totals 17 residues. The CDR3 is CASSLPTGGGSTDTQYF.

The chain uses TRBV6-2 or TRBV6-3 and TRBJ2-7; the D call of TRBD1 rests on TCRdb alone, since no DNA is present to check it. The CDR3 sequence is 15 residues long. Per germline, CDR1 MNHEY and CDR2 SVGEGT. This CDR3 reads CASSPSRTALYEQYF.

Measured by frequency, this clonotype is medium-sized. CDR3 sequence: CASSGGRGGGDTQYF. The chain carries TRBV13 and TRBJ2-3; TCRdb reports TRBD1, a call that lacks DNA to check it against. There are 15 residues in the CDR3. Per the germline V gene, CDR1 is PRHDT and CDR2 is FYEKMQ (reference sequence).

The V and J genes are TRBV5-4 and TRBJ2-2; TCRdb lists TRBD2, though no DNA is available to test this call. The CDR3 is 12 amino acids. From germline, CDR1 is SGHNT and CDR2 YYREEE (reference sequence). CDR3 sequence reads: CASSLVPGELFF.

The V call is TRBV5-6, the J call TRBJ2-7; TCRdb gives TRBD1 as the D gene, but with no DNA this cannot be confirmed. From germline, CDR1 is SGHDT and CDR2 YYEEEE. This CDR3 has 16 residues. CDR3 in amino acids: CASSPAWAGASYEQYF.

This clonotype counts as medium-sized by frequency. This chain links TRBV7-3 with TRBJ2-4. This CDR3 has 14 residues. The V gene's germline CDR1 is SGHTA and CDR2 FQGTGA. CDR3 in amino acids: CASSLIWMKNIQYF. The full variable domain, completed using reference TRBV7-3 and TRBJ2-4, is GAGVSQTPSNKVTEKGKYVELRCDPISGHTALYWYRQSLGQGPEFLIYFQGTGAADDSGLPNDRFFAVRPEGSVSTLKIQRTERGDSAVYLCASSLIWMKNIQYFGAGTRLSVL.

This clonotype shows up as medium-sized by frequency. This chain joins TRBV6-5 and TRBJ2-1; as DNA is missing, the TRBD1 call by TCRdb cannot be tested. The germline gives CDR1 MNHEY, CDR2 SVGAGI. CDR3 size: 13 residues. CDR3 sequence reads: CASSYTGLDEQFF.

V usage is TRBV7-8 and J usage is TRBJ2-1; without DNA, the TCRdb call of TRBD1 cannot be checked. The CDR3 has 13 residues. Germline V CDR1 and CDR2: SGHVS, FQNEAQ. The CDR3 here is CASSLWGRYEQFF.

This clonotype is labeled medium-sized based on frequency. V and J are TRBV20-1 and TRBJ1-6. The CDR3 contains 19 residues. Germline lookup yields CDR1 DFQATT and CDR2 SNEGSKA (reference sequence). This CDR3 reads CSARDSIIGGISYNSPLHF.

The rearrangement links TRBV9 to TRBJ2-5; checking the TCRdb D call of TRBD1 is not possible without DNA. From germline, CDR1 is SGDLS and CDR2 YYNGEE. The CDR3 has 14 residues. This chain's CDR3 is CASSAEGGTETQYF. The full variable domain, its missing parts supplied by reference TRBV9 and TRBJ2-5, is DSGVTQTPKHLITATGQRVTLRCSPRSGDLSVYWYQQSLDQGLQFLIQYYNGEERAKGNILERFSAQQFPDLHSELNLSSLELGDSALYFCASSAEGGTETQYFGPGTRLLVL.

Its frequency marks this clonotype as medium-sized (0.01 to 0.1%). V gene TRBV29-1 combines with J gene TRBJ2-2; TCRdb's assignment of TRBD2 cannot be checked, as there is no DNA. Germline values: CDR1 SQVTM, CDR2 ANQGSEA. CDR3 length: 14 residues. This chain's CDR3 is CSVGRTSATGELFF.